Sequencing of this T cell receptor (beta chain) was carried out in a study of blood T cell repertoires in COVID-19. Study background: Samples representing acute and convalescent COVID-19 were sourced from the United States, Italy and Spain.

As processed by the authors: Reference gene primer amplification yielded estimated nucleated cell counts. Only in-frame clones appear in the TCRdb table, and some are missing; sequencing was by immunoSEQ multiplex PCR. That table supplies the V and J calls and clone size; D and trimming were determined from the DNA. The sample contains 260,000 or so clones, over 70% of which appear only once. This CDR3 comprises 14 residues. Germline V gene lookup returns CDR1 WSHSY and CDR2 SAAADI. The V end lost 2 bases, the J end lost 3 bases, and 8 bases lay between the germline ends. The V call is TRBV10-2, the J call TRBJ2-1; D might be TRBD2 (6 bases). This clonotype was sampled from a human donor in a cohort sampled during active COVID-19. The sequencing input was peripheral blood. The DNA of the CDR3 is TGCGCCAGCAGTGAGCGGCGGGACTACAATGAGCAGTTCTTC. Protein: CASSERRDYNEQFF.